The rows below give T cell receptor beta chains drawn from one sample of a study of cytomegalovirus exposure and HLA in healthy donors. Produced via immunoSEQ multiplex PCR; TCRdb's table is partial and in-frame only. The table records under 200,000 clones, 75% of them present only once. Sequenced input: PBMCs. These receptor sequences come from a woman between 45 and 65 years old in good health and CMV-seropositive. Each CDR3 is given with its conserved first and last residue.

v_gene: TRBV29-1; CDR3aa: CSVGTGWTDTQYF
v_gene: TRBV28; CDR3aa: CASSFRAGLGNQPQHF
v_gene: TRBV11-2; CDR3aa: CASSSSGTGGETQYF
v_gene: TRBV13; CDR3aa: CASSRGQGAYNEQFF
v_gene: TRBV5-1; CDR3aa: CASSPLTGLETQYF
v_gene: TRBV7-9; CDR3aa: CASSSDRKSLEQYF
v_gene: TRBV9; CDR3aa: CASSATSGGLDEQFF
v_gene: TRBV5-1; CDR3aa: CASSFLSSALAAGELFF
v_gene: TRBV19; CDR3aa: CASSTTDRVRAGELFF
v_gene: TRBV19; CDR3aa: CASSRLSGGASNQPQHF
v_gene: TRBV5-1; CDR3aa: CASSFGLAGSEQFF
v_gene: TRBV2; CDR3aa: CASRDRVYEQFF
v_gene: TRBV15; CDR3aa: CATSGGGSSYEQYF
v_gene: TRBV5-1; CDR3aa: CASSLTGMTGEQFF
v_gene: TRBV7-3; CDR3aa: CASSARLAGPNEQFF
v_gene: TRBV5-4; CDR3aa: CASSLGQGNFGNTIYF
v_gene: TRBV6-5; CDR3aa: CASIGLNTEAFF
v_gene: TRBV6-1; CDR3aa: CASIGAGDKREQFF
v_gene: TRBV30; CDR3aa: CAWSVIPGLALREQYF
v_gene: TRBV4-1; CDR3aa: CASSQVAGGNTGELFF
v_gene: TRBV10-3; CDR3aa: CATQGLTGNTIYF
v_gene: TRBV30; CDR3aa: CAWSVLGSGYTF
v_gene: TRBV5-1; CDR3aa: CASSKVAGGSTDTQYF
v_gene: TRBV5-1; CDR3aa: CASSPKGQGGYTF
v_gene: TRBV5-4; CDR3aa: CASSRQGAYTEAFF
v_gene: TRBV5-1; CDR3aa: CASSLGGVGYNEQFF
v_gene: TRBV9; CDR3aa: CASSVALGRDLSYNEQFF
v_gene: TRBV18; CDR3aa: CASSFGTENTGELFF
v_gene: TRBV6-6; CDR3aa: CASSSRTSGYTDTQYF
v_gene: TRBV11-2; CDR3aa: CASSETGTSGETQYF
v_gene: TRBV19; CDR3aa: CASSIITGELFF
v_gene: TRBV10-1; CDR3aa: CASSEGAPGTEAFF
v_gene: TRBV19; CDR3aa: CASSLSSGANVLTF
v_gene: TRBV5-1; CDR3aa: CASSSGLRFGIQYF
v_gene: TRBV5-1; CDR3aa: CASSLGQSYEQYF
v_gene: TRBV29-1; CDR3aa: CSATGAWNTEAFF
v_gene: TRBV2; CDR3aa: CASRELGVGGETQYF
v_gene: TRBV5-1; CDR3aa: CASTGGQGWETQYF
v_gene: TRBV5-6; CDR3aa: CASSLWGPDTQYF
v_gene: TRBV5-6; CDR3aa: CASSLAGGRRDTQYF
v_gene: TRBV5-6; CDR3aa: CASSPVGGLTQDTQYF
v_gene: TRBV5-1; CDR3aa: CASSSSGTEGEAFF
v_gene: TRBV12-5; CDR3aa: CASLVAGGMYNEQFF
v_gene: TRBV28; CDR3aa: CASSLSLPNTEAFF
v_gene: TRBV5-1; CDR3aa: CASSQGGTGQVGTQYF
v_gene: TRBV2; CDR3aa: CASTRQGTEAFF
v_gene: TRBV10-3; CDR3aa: CATTTGDRDNEQFF
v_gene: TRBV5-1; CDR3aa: CASSLGGGSDTQYF
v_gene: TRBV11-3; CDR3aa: CASSSGAGGPGETQYF
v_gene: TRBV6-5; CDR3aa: CASSSGARQGINTIYF
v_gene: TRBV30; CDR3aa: CALKTGFNNSPLHF